These T cell receptor beta chains were read from a single sample in a study of shared clonotypes between healthy human individuals. This table comes from immunoSEQ multiplex PCR, and its TCRdb copy is limited to in-frame clones, with some not included. The top ten hold about 1.1% of the sample, which has 2 million to 2.5 million clones, about 95% seen once. Sequenced: naive CD8+ T cells sorted from blood. The receptors originated from a man between 18 and 35 years old in good health. CDR3s include the opening cysteine and the closing phenylalanine or tryptophan. The D gene is left open where the match is weak. Clone size, where shown, is once, few, many, or a class for clones that have expanded.

clone_size j_call d_call v_call cdr3_nt cdr3_aa
. TRBJ1-1 . TRBV29-1 TGCAGCGTCCCGGGAACTGAAGCTTTCTTT CSVPGTEAFF
. TRBJ2-7 TRBD2 TRBV5-6 TGTGCCAGCAGCTTCACGGCCTCAGCGGGGGGGCCGGGAGAAGAGCAGTACTTC CASSFTASAGGPGEEQYF
. TRBJ2-4 TRBD1 TRBV27 TGTGCCAGCAGCGACCTCGGGACAGGGGACTGGGGCATTCAGTACTTC CASSDLGTGDWGIQYF
. TRBJ1-2 . TRBV19 TGTGCCAGCAGTACCCCTGGCCCAAATAGAGGCTATGGCTACACCTTC CASSTPGPNRGYGYTF
. TRBJ2-7 . TRBV19 TGTGCCAGTAGTATCCAGTTCTCCTACGAGCAGTACTTC CASSIQFSYEQYF
. TRBJ2-2 . TRBV4-1 TGCGCCAGCAGCCAAGGGGGACTCTCGAACACCGGGGAGCTGTTTTTT CASSQGGLSNTGELFF
once TRBJ2-2 . TRBV13 TGTGCCAGCAGCTTAGGGGGATTTGGCGGGGAGCTGTTTTTT CASSLGGFGGELFF
. TRBJ2-7 TRBD2 TRBV2 TGTGCCAGCAGTGACCCGCGGGGGAACTCCTACGAGCAGTACTTC CASSDPRGNSYEQYF
. TRBJ1-5 . TRBV28 TGTGCCAGCAGTTTACGGGGGGTTAGCCAGCCCCAGCATTTT CASSLRGVSQPQHF
. TRBJ1-5 . TRBV27 TGTGCCAGCAGTCCAATAAGTACAAGAGGAAGCAATCAGCCCCAGCATTTT CASSPISTRGSNQPQHF
. TRBJ2-1 TRBD2 TRBV2 TGTGCCAGCAGCCGTCCTAGCGGGGGCTACAATGAGCAGTTCTTC CASSRPSGGYNEQFF
. TRBJ2-5 . TRBV4-1 TGCGCCAGCAGCCAGAGGGACACCCAAGAGACCCAGTACTTC CASSQRDTQETQYF
once TRBJ2-1 TRBD1 TRBV18 TGTGCCAGCTCTCCGGACAGGAGCTCCTACAATGAGCAGTTCTTC CASSPDRSSYNEQFF
. TRBJ2-1 . TRBV10-3 TGTGCCATCAGTGAGTTTAGCGGACGCGATGAGCAGTTCTTC CAISEFSGRDEQFF
. TRBJ2-7 TRBD1 TRBV19 TGTGCCAGCGGACCGGGGACAGGGGGCTACGAGCAGTACTTC CASGPGTGGYEQYF
. TRBJ1-5 . TRBV6-5 TGTGCCAGCAGTTCAGGGGTTTTCCAGCCCCAGCATTTT CASSSGVFQPQHF
. TRBJ2-7 . TRBV7-6 TGTGCCAGCAGCGTGCGGGGCGAAACCTACGAGCAGTACTTC CASSVRGETYEQYF
. TRBJ2-1 TRBD2 TRBV9 TGTGCCAGCACTAGGACTAGCGATGTTGAGCAGTTCTTC CASTRTSDVEQFF
. TRBJ2-7 TRBD2 TRBV28 TGTGCCAGCCACCCCCGGGGGGGGGCGGACGAGCAGTACTTC CASHPRGGADEQYF
. TRBJ1-2 . TRBV13 TGTGCCAGCACCGTGGACAGAAACTATGGCTACACCTTC CASTVDRNYGYTF
once TRBJ2-7 . TRBV30 TGTGCCTGGGGGACTGACTCCTACGAGCAGTACTTC CAWGTDSYEQYF
. TRBJ2-1 TRBD2 TRBV5-1 TGCGCCAGCGGCTACGGACTAGCGGGATCAAATGTCGCCTACAATGAGCAGTTCTTC CASGYGLAGSNVAYNEQFF
. TRBJ2-3 TRBD2 TRBV30 TGTGCCTGGAGCCCTTTTCTCCGGGAGGCCACAGATACGCAGTATTTT CAWSPFLREATDTQYF